What follows describes a single T cell receptor beta chain. Its antigen is still unknown. V was shortened by 3 bases and J by 1 base, with 13 bases between the two germline ends. CDR1 and CDR2 (germline): MGHDK, SYGVNS. The CDR3 loop spans 15 amino acids. Per sorted-subset replicate PCR, input was approximately 210 ng DNA, representing tens of thousands of T cell genomes. Produced via immunoSEQ multiplex PCR; TCRdb's table is partial and in-frame only. The table includes about 1.1 million clones, approximately 80% detected once. Free of recent acute infections or vaccinations, the donors were healthy HIV-negative adults. The sample belongs to a study of shared clonotypes between healthy human individuals. General study findings and limits: Limited genetic and exposure-history diversity came from having few donors.

This chain links TRBV25-1 with TRBJ2-7; D is possibly TRBD2 (5 bases). Sequencing used memory CD4+ T cells from PBMCs. Subset defined: CD45RA-negative fraction. This TCR was sampled from a man between 18 and 29 years old in good health. Some clones in this sample may be carry-over from other donors' samples. The CDR3 sequence: CASSDLGLQSYEQYF. CDR3 coding DNA: TGTGCCAGCAGTGATCTAGGACTTCAATCCTACGAGCAGTACTTC.